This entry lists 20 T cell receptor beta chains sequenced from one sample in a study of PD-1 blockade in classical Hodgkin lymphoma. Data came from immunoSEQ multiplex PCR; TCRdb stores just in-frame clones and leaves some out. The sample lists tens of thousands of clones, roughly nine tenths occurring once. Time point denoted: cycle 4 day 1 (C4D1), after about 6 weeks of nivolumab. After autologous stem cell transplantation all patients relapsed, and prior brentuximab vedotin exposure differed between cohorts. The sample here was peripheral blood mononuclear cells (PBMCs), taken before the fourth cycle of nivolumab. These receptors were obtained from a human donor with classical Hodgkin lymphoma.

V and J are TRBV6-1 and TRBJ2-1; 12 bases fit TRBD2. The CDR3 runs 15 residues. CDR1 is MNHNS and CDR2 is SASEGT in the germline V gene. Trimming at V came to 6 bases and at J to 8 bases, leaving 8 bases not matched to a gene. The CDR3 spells CASSQGLAGFDEQFF. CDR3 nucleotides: TGTGCCAGCAGCCAAGGACTAGCGGGGTTCGATGAGCAGTTCTTC.

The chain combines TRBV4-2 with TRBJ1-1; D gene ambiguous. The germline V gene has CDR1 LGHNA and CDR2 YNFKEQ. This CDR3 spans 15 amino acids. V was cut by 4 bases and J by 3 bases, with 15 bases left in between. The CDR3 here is CASSRTLSPDTEAFF. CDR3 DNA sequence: TGTGCCAGCAGCCGCACTCTTTCGCCGGACACTGAAGCTTTCTTT.

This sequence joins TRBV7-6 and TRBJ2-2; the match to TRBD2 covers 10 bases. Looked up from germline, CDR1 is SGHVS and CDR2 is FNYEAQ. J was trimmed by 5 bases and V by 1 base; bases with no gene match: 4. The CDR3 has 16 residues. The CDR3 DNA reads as TGTGCCAGCAGCTTAGAGGAACTAGCGGGGACCGGGGAGCTGTTTTTT. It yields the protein CASSLEELAGTGELFF.

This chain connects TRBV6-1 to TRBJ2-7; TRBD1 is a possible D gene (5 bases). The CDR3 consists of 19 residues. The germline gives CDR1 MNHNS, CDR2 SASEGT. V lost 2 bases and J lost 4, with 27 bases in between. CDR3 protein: CASSERTRTGRSLQYEQYF. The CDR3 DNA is TGTGCCAGCAGTGAACGAACCCGCACAGGCCGCTCCTTACAATACGAGCAGTACTTC.

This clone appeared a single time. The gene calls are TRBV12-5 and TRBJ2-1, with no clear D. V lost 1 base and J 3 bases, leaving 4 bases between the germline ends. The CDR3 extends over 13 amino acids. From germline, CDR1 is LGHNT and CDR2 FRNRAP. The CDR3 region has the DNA TGTGCTAGTGGTTTGGCAGGCTACAATGAGCAGTTCTTC. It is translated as CASGLAGYNEQFF.

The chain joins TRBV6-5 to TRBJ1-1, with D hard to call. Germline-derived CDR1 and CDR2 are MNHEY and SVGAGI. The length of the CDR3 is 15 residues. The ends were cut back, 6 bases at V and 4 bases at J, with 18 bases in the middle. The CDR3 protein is CASSHDPSQATEAFF. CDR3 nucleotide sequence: TGTGCCAGCAGCCATGATCCCAGCCAGGCCACTGAAGCTTTCTTT.

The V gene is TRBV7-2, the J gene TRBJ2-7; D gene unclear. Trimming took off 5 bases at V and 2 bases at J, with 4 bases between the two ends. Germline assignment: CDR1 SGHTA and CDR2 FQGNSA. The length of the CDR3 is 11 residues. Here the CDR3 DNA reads TGTGCCAGCAGCAGAGCCTACGAGCAGTACTTC. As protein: CASSRAYEQYF.

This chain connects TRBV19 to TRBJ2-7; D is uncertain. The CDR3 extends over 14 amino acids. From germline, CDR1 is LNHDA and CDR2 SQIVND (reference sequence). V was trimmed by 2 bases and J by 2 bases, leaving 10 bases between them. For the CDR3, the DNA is TGTGCCAGTAGTATAAATACACCAACCTACGAGCAGTACTTC. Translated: CASSINTPTYEQYF. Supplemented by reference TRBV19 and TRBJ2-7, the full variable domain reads DGGITQSPKYLFRKEGQNVTLSCEQNLNHDAMYWYRQDPGQGLRLIYYSQIVNDFQKGDIAEGYSVSREKKESFPLTVTSAQKNPTAFYLCASSINTPTYEQYFGPGTRLTVT.

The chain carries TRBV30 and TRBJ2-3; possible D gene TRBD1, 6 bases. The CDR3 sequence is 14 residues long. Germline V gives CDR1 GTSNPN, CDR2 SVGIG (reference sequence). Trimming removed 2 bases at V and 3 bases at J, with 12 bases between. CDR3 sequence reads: CAWSSRGPTDTQYF. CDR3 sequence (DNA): TGTGCCTGGAGTAGCAGGGGCCCTACAGATACGCAGTATTTT.

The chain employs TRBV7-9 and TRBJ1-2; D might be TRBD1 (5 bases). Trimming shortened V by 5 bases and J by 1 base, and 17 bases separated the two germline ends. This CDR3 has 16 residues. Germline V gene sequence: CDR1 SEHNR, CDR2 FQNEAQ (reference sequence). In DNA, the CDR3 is TGTGCCAGCAGCCACGACAGTGTTTCATATAACTATGGCTACACCTTC. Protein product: CASSHDSVSYNYGYTF.

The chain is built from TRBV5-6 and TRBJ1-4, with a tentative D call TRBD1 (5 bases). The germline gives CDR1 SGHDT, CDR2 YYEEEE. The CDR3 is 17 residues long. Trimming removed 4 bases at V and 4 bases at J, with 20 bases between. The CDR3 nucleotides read TGTGCCAGCAGCGCCGAGTTCGACAGACCCTATAATGAAAAACTGTTTTTT. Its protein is CASSAEFDRPYNEKLFF.

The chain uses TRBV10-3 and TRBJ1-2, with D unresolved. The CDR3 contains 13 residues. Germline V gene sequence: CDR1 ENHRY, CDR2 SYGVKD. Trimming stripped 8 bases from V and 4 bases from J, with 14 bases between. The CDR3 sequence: CAIRPTRVYGYTF. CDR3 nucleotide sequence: TGTGCCATCCGACCCACACGGGTCTATGGCTACACCTTC.

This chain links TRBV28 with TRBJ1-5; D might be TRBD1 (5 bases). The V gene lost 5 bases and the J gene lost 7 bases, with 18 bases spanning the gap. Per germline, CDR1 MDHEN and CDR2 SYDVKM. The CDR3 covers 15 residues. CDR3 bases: TGTGCCAGCAGTGATCAGGGTCGGGCTGACCAGCCCCAGCATTTT. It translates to CASSDQGRADQPQHF. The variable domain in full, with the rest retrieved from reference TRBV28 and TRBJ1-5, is DVKVTQSSRYLVKRTGEKVFLECVQDMDHENMFWYRQDPGLGLRLIYFSYDVKMKEKGDIPEGYSVSREKKERFSLILESASTNQTSMYLCASSDQGRADQPQHFGDGTRLSIL.

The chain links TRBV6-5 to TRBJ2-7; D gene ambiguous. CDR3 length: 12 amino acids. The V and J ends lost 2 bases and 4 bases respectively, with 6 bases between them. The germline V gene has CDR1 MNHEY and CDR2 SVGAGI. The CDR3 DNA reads TGTGCCAGCAGTTACACCGTATACGAGCAGTACTTC. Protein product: CASSYTVYEQYF.

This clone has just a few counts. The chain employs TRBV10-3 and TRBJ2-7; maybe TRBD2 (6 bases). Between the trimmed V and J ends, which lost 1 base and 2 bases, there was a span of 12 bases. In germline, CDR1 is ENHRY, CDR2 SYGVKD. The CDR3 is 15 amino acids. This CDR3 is CAISELKGRPYEQYF. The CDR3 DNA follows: TGTGCCATCAGTGAGTTGAAGGGGAGGCCCTACGAGCAGTACTTC.

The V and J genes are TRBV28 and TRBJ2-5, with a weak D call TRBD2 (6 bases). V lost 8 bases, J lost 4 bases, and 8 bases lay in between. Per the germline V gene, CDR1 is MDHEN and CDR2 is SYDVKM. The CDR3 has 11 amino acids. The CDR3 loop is CASGGVETQYF. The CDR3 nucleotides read TGTGCCAGCGGCGGGGTAGAGACCCAGTACTTC.

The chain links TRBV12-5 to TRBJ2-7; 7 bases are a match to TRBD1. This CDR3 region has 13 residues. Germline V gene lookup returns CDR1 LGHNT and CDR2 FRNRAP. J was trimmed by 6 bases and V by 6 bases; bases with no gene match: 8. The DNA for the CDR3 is TGTGCTAGTGGATTCGGACAGGCGTTCGAGCAGTACTTC. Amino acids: CASGFGQAFEQYF.

CDR3 nucleotides: TGCGCCAGCAGCCTAGAACCAACCGGGGAGCTGTTTTTT. Protein: CASSLEPTGELFF. The V call is TRBV4-1, the J call TRBJ2-2, with D uncertain. This CDR3 has 13 residues. Trimming pared 4 bases from V and 5 bases from J, leaving 8 bases between. Germline V gives CDR1 MGHRA, CDR2 YSYEKL.

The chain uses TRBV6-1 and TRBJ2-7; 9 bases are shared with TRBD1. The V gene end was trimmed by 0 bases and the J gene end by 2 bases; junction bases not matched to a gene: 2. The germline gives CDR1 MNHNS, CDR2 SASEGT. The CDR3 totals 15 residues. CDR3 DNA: TGTGCCAGCAGTGAAGCTGGGACAGGGACCTACGAGCAGTACTTC. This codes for CASSEAGTGTYEQYF.

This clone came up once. In nucleotides, the CDR3 is TGTGCCAGCAGCTTAGAGGCGGGCACTGAAGCTTTCTTT. It translates to CASSLEAGTEAFF. The chain has TRBV7-6 and TRBJ1-1, with D hard to call. Trimming removed 1 base from V and 4 bases from J, with 7 bases in between. CDR1 SGHVS and CDR2 FNYEAQ come from the germline V gene. CDR3 size: 13 residues. Using reference TRBV7-6 and TRBJ1-1 for the parts outside the CDR3, the full variable domain is GAGVSQSPRYKVTKRGQDVALRCDPISGHVSLYWYRQALGQGPEFLTYFNYEAQQDKSGLPNDRFSAERPEGSISTLTIQRTEQRDSAMYRCASSLEAGTEAFFGQGTRLTVV.